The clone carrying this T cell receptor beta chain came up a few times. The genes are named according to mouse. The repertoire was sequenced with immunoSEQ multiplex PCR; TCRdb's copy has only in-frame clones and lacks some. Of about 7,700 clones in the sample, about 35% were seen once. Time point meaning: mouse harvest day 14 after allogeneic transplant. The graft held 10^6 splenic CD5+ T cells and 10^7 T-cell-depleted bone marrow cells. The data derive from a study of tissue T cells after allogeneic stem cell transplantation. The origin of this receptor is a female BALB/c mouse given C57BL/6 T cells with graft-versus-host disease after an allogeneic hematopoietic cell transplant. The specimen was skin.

The CDR3 bases that were read are TGTGCCAGCAGTCTGTGGACAGGGGACTCCGACTACACC. This encodes CASSLWTGDSDYT. The whole CDR3 reads CASSLWTGDSDYTF. J is TRBJ1-2 and V is TRBV24; TRBD1 matches 9 bases. The CDR3 end falls 1 residue outside the read, so it is completed with the germline J gene. Germline V lookup: CDR1 KGHTA, CDR2 FRNEEI. The junction had 0 bases not matched to a gene; V was cut back by 1 base and J by 3 bases. This CDR3 has 14 amino acids.